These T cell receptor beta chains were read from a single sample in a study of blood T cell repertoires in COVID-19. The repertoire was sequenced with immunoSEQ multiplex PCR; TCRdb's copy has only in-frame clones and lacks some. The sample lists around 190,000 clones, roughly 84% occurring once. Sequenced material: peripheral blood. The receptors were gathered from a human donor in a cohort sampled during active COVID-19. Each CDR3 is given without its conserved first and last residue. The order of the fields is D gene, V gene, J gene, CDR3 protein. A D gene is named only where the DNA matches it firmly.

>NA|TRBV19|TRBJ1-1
ASSTTRNTEAF
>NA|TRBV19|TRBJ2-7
ASSTRDWEQY
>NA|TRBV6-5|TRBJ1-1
ASSYERKAF
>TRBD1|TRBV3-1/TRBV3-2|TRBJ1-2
ASSQTGGASGGGYT
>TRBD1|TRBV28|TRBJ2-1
ASSIQGALNNEQF
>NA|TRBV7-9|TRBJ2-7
ASSQRQVSYEQY
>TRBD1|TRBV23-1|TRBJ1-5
ASRGQGQPYSNQPQH
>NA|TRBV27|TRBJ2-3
ASSWSAGAPPDTQY
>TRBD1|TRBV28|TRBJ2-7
ASSRDRAYYEQY
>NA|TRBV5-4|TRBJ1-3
ASSSQTAGNTIY
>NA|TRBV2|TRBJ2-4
ASSERELAKNIQY
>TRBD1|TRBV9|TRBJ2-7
ASSVRDRAYEQY
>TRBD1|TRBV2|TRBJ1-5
ASSGQGNNQPQH
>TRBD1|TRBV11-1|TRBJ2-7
ASSHRDRGYEQY
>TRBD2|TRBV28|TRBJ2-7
ASSYSGRLGEQY
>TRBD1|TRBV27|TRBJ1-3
ASSSTGQGANTIY
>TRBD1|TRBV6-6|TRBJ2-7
ASSYTDRRAYEQY
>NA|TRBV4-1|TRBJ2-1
ASSQPDSPPHNEQF
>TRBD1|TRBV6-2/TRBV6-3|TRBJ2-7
ASSYVTGSAEQY
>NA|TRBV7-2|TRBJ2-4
ASSLTGASKNIQY
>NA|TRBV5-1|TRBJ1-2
ASSLDRSYT
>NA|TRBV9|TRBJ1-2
ASSSPRGYT
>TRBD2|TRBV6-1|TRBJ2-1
ASSEDAGGYNEQF
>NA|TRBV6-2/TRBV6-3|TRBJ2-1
ASSYWAPDEQF
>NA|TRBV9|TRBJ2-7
ASSVAMGSSYEQY
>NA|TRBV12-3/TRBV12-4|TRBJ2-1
ASSLDRYNEQF
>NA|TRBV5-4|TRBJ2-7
ASTDLSGLGYEQY
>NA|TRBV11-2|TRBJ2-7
ASSLDPARTYEQY
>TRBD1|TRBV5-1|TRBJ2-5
ASSLRTGEETQY
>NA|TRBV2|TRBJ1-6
ASSFQRNSPLH
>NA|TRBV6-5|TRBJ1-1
ASSSRTVRNTEAF
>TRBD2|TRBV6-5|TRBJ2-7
ATYGGGLSYEQY
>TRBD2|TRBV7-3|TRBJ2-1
ASSQLAGSAYNEQF
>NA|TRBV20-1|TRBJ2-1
SAQEGEQF
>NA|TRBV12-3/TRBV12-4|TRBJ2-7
ASSANREQY
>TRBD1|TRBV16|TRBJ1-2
ASSHAGQGARKDGYT
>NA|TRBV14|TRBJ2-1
ASSQDSWGVLSYNEQF
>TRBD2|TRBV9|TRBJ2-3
ASSVGNSGRLSTDTQY
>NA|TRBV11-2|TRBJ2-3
ASSSNRVTDTQY
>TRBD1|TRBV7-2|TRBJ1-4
ASSSNRGATNEKLF
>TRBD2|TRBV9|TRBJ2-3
ASSVSGGADTQY
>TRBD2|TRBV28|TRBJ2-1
ASSSPQTSGSHEQF
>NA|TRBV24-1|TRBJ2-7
ATSDLRSGDEQY
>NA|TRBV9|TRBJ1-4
ASSVDGTATNEKLF